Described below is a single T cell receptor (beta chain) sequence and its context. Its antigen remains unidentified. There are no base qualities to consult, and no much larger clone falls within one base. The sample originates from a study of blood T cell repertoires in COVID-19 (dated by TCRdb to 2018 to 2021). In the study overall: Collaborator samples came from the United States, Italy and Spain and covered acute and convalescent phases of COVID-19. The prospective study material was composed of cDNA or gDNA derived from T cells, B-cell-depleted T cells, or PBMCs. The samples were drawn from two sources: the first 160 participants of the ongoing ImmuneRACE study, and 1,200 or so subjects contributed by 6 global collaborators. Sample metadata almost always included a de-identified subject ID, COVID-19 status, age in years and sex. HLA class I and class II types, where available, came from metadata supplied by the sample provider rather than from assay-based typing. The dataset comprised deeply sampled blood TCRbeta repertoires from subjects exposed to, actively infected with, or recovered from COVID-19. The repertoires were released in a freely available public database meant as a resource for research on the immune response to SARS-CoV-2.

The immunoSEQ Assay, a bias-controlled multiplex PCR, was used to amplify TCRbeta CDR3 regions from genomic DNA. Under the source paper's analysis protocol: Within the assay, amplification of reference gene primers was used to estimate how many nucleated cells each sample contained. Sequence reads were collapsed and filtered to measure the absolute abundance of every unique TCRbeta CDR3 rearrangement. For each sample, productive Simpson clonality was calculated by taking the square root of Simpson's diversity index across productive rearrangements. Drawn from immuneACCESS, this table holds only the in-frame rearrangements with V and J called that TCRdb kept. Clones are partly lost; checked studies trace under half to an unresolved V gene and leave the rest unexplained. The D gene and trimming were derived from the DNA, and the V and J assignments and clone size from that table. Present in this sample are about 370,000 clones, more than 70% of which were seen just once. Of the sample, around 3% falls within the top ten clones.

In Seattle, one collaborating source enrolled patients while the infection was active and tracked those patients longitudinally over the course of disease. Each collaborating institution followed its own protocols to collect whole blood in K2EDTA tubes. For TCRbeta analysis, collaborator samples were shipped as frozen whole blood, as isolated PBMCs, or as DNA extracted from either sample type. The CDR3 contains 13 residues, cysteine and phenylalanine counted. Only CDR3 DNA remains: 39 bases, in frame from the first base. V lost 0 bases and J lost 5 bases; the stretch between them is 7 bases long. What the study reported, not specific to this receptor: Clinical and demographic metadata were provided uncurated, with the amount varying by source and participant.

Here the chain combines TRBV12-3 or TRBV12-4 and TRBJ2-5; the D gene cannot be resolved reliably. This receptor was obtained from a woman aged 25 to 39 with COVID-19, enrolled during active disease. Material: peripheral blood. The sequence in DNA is TGTGCCAGCAGTTTAGCCCTCGGGGAGACCCAGTACTTC. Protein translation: CASSLALGETQYF.